This T cell receptor (beta chain) appears in the sequencing data of a study of CD8+ T cells in alopecia areata. Study in general: Patients in the treated group were given tofacitinib by mouth, 5 to 10 mg twice a day. Treatment with tofacitinib (6 to 18 months) was followed by 6 months off drug.

The J segment lost 7 bases and the V segment lost 7 bases, leaving 5 bases of the junction unmatched. Per the germline V gene, CDR1 is GTSNPN and CDR2 is SVGIG (reference sequence). The CDR3 has 13 residues. After isolation, RNA underwent reverse transcription to generate cDNA as the sequencing template. Assay used: immunoSEQ multiplex PCR; TCRdb lists only in-frame clones, some missing. The sample includes some 170,000 clones, roughly 60% of them seen just once. This rearrangement joins TRBV30 to TRBJ1-6, with TRBD1 identical over 9 bases. Material: CD4+ T cells sorted from blood, obtained at week 0. The sequence derives from a human donor with alopecia areata. The CDR3 protein is CAFRDRENSPLHF. The CDR3 DNA follows: TGTGCCTTCCGGGACAGGGAAAATTCACCCCTCCACTTT.